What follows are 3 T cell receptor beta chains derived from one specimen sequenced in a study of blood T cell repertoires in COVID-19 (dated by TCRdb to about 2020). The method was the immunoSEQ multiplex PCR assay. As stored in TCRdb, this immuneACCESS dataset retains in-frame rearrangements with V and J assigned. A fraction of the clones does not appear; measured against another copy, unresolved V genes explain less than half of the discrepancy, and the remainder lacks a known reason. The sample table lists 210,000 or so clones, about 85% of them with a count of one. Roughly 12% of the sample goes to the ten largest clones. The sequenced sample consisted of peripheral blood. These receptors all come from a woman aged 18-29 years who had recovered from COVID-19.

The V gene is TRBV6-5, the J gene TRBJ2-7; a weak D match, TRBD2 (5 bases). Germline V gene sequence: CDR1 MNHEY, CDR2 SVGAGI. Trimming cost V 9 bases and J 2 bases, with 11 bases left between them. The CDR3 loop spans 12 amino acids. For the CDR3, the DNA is TGTGCCAGAAAGAGGGAGACCTACGAGCAGTACTTC. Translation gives CARKRETYEQYF.

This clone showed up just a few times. CDR3 residues: CASSGNRGNTEAFF. As DNA, the CDR3 is TGTGCCAGCAGCGGGAACAGGGGGAACACTGAAGCTTTCTTT. The rearrangement joins TRBV9 to TRBJ1-1; 7 bases map to TRBD1. Germline assignment: CDR1 SGDLS and CDR2 YYNGEE. Losses at the gene ends were 3 bases for V and 1 base for J; bases not matched to a gene: 3. This CDR3 has 14 residues.

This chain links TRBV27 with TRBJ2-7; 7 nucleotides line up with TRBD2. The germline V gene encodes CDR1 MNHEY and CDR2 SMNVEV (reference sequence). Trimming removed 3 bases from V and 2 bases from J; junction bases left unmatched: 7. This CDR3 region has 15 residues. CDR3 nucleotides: TGTGCCAGCAGTTTTCAGACTAGCCCTACCTACGAGCAGTACTTC. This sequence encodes CASSFQTSPTYEQYF.